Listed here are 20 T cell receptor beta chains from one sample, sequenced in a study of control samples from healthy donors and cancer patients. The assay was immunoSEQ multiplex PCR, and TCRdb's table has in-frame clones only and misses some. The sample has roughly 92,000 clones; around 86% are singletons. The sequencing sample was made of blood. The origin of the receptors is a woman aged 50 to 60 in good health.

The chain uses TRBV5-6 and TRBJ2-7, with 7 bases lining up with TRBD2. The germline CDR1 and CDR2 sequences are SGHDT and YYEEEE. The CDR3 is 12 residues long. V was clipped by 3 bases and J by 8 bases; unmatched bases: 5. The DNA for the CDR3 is TGTGCCAGCAGCTCTAGCGGATTTAAGCAGTACTTC. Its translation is CASSSSGFKQYF.

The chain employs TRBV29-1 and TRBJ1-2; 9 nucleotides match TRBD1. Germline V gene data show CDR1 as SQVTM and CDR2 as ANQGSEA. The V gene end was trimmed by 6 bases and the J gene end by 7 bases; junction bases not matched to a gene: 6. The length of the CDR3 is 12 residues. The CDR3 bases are TGCAGCGTCTTACAGGGGGCAGGTGGCTACACCTTC. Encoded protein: CSVLQGAGGYTF.

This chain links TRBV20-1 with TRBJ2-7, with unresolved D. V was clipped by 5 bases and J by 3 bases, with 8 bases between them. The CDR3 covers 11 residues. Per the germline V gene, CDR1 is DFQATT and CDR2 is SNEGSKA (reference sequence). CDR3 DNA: TGCAGTGCTGTGACAAACTACGAGCAGTACTTC. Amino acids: CSAVTNYEQYF.

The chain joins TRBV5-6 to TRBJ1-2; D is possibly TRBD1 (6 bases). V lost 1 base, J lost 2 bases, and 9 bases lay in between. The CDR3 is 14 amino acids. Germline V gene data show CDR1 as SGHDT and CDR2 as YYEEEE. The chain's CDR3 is CASSLNRVNYGYTF. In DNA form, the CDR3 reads TGTGCCAGCAGCTTGAACAGGGTAAACTATGGCTACACCTTC.

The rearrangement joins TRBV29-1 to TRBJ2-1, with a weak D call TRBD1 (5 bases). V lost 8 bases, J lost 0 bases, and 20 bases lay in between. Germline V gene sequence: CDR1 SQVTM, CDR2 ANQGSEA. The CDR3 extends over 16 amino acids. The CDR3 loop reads CSYRLQGSSSYNEQFF. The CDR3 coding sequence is TGCAGCTACCGACTCCAGGGCTCCAGCTCCTACAATGAGCAGTTCTTC.

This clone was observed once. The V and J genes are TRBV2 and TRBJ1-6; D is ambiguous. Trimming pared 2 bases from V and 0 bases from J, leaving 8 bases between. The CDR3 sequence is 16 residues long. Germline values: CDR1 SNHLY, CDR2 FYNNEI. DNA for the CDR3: TGTGCCAGCAGTGAACAGCTTAGCTCCTATAATTCACCCCTCCACTTT. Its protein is CASSEQLSSYNSPLHF.

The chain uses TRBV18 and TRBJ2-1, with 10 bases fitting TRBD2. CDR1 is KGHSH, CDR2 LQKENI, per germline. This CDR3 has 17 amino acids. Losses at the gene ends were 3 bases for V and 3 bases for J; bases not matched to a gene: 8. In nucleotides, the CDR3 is TGTGCCAGCTCACCTAGGAGCGGGAGGGCCTTCTACAATGAGCAGTTCTTC. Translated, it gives CASSPRSGRAFYNEQFF.

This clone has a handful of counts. The CDR3 here is CASSRGVDTQYF. CDR3 nucleotides: TGTGCCAGCAGCCGAGGCGTAGATACGCAGTATTTT. This chain joins TRBV3-1 (or the pseudogene TRBV3-2) and TRBJ2-3, with unresolved D. Germline assignment: CDR1 LGHDT and CDR2 YNNKEL (reference sequence). The CDR3 is 12 residues long. The ends were cut back, 4 bases at V and 5 bases at J, with 7 bases in the middle.

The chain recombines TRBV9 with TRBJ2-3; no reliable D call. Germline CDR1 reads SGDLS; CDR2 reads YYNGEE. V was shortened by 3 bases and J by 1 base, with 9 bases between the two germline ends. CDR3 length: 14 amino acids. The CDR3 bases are TGTGCCAGCAGCGCGAGGCCCCGCACAGATACGCAGTATTTT. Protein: CASSARPRTDTQYF. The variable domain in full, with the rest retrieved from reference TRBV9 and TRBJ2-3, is DSGVTQTPKHLITATGQRVTLRCSPRSGDLSVYWYQQSLDQGLQFLIQYYNGEERAKGNILERFSAQQFPDLHSELNLSSLELGDSALYFCASSARPRTDTQYFGPGTRLTVL.

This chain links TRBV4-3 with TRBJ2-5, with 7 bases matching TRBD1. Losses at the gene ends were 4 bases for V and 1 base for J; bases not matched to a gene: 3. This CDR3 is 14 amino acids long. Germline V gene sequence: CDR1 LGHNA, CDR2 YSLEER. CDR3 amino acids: CASSRSGGQETQYF. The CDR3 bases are TGCGCCAGCAGCCGTTCAGGGGGCCAAGAGACCCAGTACTTC.

CDR3 in DNA: TGTGCCAGCAGTCCAGATACAGGGGCTTACACCGGGGAGCTGTTTTTT. Protein: CASSPDTGAYTGELFF. The chain combines TRBV27 with TRBJ2-2, with 7 bases aligning to TRBD1. J lost 3 bases, V lost 5 bases, and 9 bases had no gene match. Germline assignment: CDR1 MNHEY and CDR2 SMNVEV (reference sequence). CDR3 length: 16 residues.

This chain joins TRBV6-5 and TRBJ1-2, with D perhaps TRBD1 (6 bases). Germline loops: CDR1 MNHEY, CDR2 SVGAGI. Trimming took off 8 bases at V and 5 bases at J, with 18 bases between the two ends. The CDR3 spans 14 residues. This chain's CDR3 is CASGGRTDIYGYTF. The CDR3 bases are TGTGCCAGCGGGGGGAGGACAGACATATATGGCTACACCTTC.

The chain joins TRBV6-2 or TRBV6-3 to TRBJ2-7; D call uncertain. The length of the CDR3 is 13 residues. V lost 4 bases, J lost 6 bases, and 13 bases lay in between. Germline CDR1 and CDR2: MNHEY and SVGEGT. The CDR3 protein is CASSFSIVAEQYF. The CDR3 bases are TGTGCCAGCAGTTTTTCTATAGTGGCCGAGCAGTACTTC.

In DNA, the CDR3 is TGTGCCAGCAGCTTTCCGGGACAGGCTCAGCCCCAGCATTTT. Protein product: CASSFPGQAQPQHF. The rearrangement uses TRBV7-9 and TRBJ1-5; 8 bases line up with TRBD1. V lost 3 bases, J lost 6 bases, and 4 bases stayed unmatched. Germline V gives CDR1 SEHNR, CDR2 FQNEAQ (reference sequence). The CDR3 has 14 residues.

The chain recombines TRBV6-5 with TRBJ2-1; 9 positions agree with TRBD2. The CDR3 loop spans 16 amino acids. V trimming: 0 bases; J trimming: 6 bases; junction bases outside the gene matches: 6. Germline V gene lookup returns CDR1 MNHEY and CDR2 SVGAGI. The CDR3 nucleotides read TGTGCCAGCAGTTACTCGACTGCGGGAGGGCCCAATGAGCAGTTCTTC. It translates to CASSYSTAGGPNEQFF.

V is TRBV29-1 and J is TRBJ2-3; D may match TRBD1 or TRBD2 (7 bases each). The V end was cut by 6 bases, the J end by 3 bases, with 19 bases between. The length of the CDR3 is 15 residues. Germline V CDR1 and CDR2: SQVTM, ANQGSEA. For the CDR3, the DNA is TGCAGCGTCACGAAGGGGGCGGGGGAAACAGATACGCAGTATTTT. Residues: CSVTKGAGETDTQYF.

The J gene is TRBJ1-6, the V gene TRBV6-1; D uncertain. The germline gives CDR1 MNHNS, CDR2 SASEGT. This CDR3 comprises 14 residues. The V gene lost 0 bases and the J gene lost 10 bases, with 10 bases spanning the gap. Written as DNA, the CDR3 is TGTGCCAGCAGTGAAGCGAAGGGAAACTCACCCCTCCACTTT. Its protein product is CASSEAKGNSPLHF.

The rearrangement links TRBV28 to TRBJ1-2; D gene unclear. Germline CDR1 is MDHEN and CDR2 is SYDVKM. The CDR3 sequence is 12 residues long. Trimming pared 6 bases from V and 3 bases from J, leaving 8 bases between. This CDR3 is CASSPVDYGYTF. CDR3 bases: TGTGCCAGCAGCCCGGTTGACTATGGCTACACCTTC.

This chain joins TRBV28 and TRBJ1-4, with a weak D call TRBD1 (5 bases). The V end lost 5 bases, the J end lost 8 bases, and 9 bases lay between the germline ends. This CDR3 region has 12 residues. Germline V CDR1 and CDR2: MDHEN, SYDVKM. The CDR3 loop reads CASSGALEKLFF. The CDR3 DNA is TGTGCCAGCAGTGGGGCGCTGGAAAAACTGTTTTTT. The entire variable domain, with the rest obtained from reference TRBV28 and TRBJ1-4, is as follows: DVKVTQSSRYLVKRTGEKVFLECVQDMDHENMFWYRQDPGLGLRLIYFSYDVKMKEKGDIPEGYSVSREKKERFSLILESASTNQTSMYLCASSGALEKLFFGSGTQLSVL.

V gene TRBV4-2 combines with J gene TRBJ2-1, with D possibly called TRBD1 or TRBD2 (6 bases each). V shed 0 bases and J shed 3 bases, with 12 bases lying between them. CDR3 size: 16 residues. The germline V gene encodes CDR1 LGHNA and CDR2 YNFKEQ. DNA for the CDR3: TGTGCCAGCAGCCAAGAAGGACGGGGGCTCTACAATGAGCAGTTCTTC. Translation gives CASSQEGRGLYNEQFF.